This note documents a single TCR beta chain sequence. Losses at the gene ends were 2 bases for V and 0 bases for J; bases not matched to a gene: 5. CDR3 length: 17 amino acids. Germline V CDR1 and CDR2: SNHLY, FYNNEI. The data were produced by immunoSEQ multiplex PCR, yet TCRdb's version contains in-frame clones alone and is incomplete. The sample comprises around 300,000 clones, roughly 87% of which are singletons, and roughly 16% rests with the top ten. These data belong to a study of shared clonotypes between healthy human individuals. Material: memory CD8+ T cells sorted from blood. The subset: CD45RO+ cells pooled with CCR7-negative TemRA cells. The TCR sequence derives from a young man in good health. V is TRBV2 and J is TRBJ2-3, with 10 bases fitting TRBD1. The CDR3 DNA reads as TGTGCCAGCAGTGAATTTGGGACAGGGGCTAGCACAGATACGCAGTATTTT. Residues: CASSEFGTGASTDTQYF.